This T cell receptor (beta chain) appears in the sequencing data of a study of blood T cell repertoires in COVID-19. Across the whole study: PBMCs, B-cell-depleted T cells, or T cells were the source of the cDNA or gDNA that made up the material.

Only one count was recorded for this clone. Germline CDR1 and CDR2: SGHVS and FNYEAQ. The V gene end was trimmed by 1 base and the J gene end by 1 base; junction bases not matched to a gene: 6. This CDR3 is built from 17 residues. The authors' processing: The assay estimated nucleated cells by amplifying reference gene primers. Clones were read by immunoSEQ multiplex PCR, and TCRdb kept only the in-frame ones, dropping some. V and J calls and clone size are as listed in that table; D and trimming were resolved from the DNA. The top ten clones hold 25% to 30% of a sample with over 65,000 clones, 75% to 90% of them seen once.

The TCR comes from a man in his forties or fifties with active or convalescent COVID-19. The material sequenced was peripheral blood. The rearrangement links TRBV7-6 to TRBJ2-2; TRBD2 aligns across 7 bases. CDR3: CASSLGRGGGNTGELFF. The CDR3, as DNA: TGTGCCAGCAGCTTAGGACGGGGCGGGGGGAACACCGGGGAGCTGTTTTTT.